This record covers a single TCR beta chain. The CDR3 sequence is 16 residues long. Germline V gene sequence: CDR1 LNHDA, CDR2 SQIVND (reference sequence). V was clipped by 0 bases and J by 2 bases, with 14 bases between them. The assay was immunoSEQ multiplex PCR, and TCRdb's table has in-frame clones only and misses some. The table includes 56,000 or so clones, about 85% detected once. These data come from a study of OX40 agonist ivuxolimab in advanced cancers. The V gene is TRBV19, the J gene TRBJ2-7; D tentatively fits TRBD1 or TRBD2 (5 bases each). This TCR derives from an adult with an advanced solid tumor such as melanoma, head and neck, liver or kidney cancer. Specimen: CD4+ or CD8+ T cells sorted from blood, collected in a trial of the OX40 agonist ivuxolimab. In nucleotides, the CDR3 is TGTGCCAGTAGTATAGAAGGGACGCCTCCCGCCTACGAGCAGTACTTC. Translated: CASSIEGTPPAYEQYF.